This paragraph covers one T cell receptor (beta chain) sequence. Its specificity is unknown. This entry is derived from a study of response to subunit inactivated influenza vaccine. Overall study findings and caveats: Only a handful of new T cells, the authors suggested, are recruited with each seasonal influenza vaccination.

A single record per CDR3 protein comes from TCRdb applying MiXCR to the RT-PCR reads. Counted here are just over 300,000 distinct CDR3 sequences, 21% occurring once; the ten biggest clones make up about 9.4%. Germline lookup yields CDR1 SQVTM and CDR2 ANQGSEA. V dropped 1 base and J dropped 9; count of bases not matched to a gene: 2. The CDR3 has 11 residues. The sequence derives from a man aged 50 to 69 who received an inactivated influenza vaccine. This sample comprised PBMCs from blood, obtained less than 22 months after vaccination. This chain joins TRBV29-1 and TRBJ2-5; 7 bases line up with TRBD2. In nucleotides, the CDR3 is TGCAGCGTTGAAGTGGGGGGGGCCCAGTACTTC. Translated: CSVEVGGAQYF.